Included here is one T cell receptor beta chain sequence, with context. This entry comes from a study of blood T cell repertoires in COVID-19. Authors' data handling: Reference gene primer amplification in the assay estimated nucleated cell counts. Sequencing was performed with immunoSEQ multiplex PCR; in TCRdb, only in-frame clones are kept and a portion is missing. The V and J calls and clone size were taken over from that table, and D and trimming were inferred from the DNA. The data show approximately 200,000 clones, with roughly 85% seen just once and roughly 3.5% held by the top ten. V lost 3 bases and J 3 bases, leaving 8 bases between the germline ends. CDR1 is LNHDA, CDR2 SQIVND, per germline (reference sequence). The CDR3 length is 13 residues.

The sequenced material came from peripheral blood. This TCR was sampled from a man aged 55 to 69 with acute or convalescent COVID-19. The genes are TRBV19 and TRBJ1-2, with D maybe TRBD1 (5 bases). CDR3 in amino acids: CASSISRDYGYTF. CDR3 DNA: TGTGCCAGTAGTATTTCCAGGGACTATGGCTACACCTTC.